One sample yielded the 30 T cell receptor beta chains listed below, sequenced in a study of OX40 agonist ivuxolimab in advanced cancers. Sequencing used immunoSEQ multiplex PCR; TCRdb keeps in-frame clones, though not all of them. Counted here are 20,000 to 25,000 clones, roughly 86% occurring once; the ten biggest clones make up around 15%. The sample consisted of CD4+ or CD8+ T cells sorted from blood, taken in a trial of the OX40 agonist ivuxolimab. The receptors stem from an adult with an advanced solid tumor such as melanoma, head and neck, liver or kidney cancer.

V gene TRBV27 combines with J gene TRBJ2-5; 7 positions agree with TRBD1. V lost 7 bases and J lost 5; bases outside the gene matches: 10. Germline CDR1 reads MNHEY; CDR2 reads SMNVEV (reference sequence). This CDR3 contains 14 residues. Written as DNA, the CDR3 is TGTGCCAGCAACCCGACAGGGCGACGGGAGACCCAGTACTTC. It specifies CASNPTGRRETQYF.

This clone is medium-sized within its sample. V and J are TRBV30 and TRBJ2-3; possibly TRBD2 for D (5 bases). Trimming removed 0 bases at V and 4 bases at J, with 14 bases between. Looked up from germline, CDR1 is GTSNPN and CDR2 is SVGIG (reference sequence). The CDR3 totals 15 residues. The DNA for the CDR3 is TGTGCCTGGAGTGTACTCGGGCTAGCTTCAGATACGCAGTATTTT. This encodes CAWSVLGLASDTQYF.

The rearrangement links TRBV10-3 to TRBJ2-7; no clear D gene. With 1 base removed from V and 1 base from J, the gap between germline ends came to 8 bases. Germline V gene data show CDR1 as ENHRY and CDR2 as SYGVKD. CDR3 length equals 14 residues. The CDR3 loop reads CAISELDWSYEQYF. Written as DNA, the CDR3 is TGTGCCATCAGTGAGTTAGATTGGTCCTACGAGCAGTACTTC.

The V gene is TRBV4-3, the J gene TRBJ2-7; TRBD1 agrees at 7 bases. After removal of 3 bases from V and 2 bases from J, the junction contained 10 bases not matched to a gene. Germline CDR1 and CDR2: LGHNA and YSLEER. CDR3 length equals 16 residues. CDR3 residues: CASSHSYRGVTYEQYF. The CDR3 DNA follows: TGCGCCAGCAGCCACTCATACAGGGGAGTCACCTACGAGCAGTACTTC.

The table lists this clone with a few counts. Other nucleotide sequences from this sample produce the same CDR3. V is TRBV27 and J is TRBJ1-5; TRBD1 is a possible D gene (6 bases). Trimming took 0 bases from V and 4 from J, leaving 10 bases between them. CDR1 and CDR2 from the germline V gene are MNHEY and SMNVEV (reference sequence). The CDR3 is 15 residues long. CDR3 loop: CASSLSRTENQPQHF. In DNA form, the CDR3 reads TGTGCCAGCAGTTTATCGCGGACAGAAAATCAGCCCCAGCATTTT.

For the CDR3, the DNA is TGCGCCAGCAGCGATACCGGGACAGAAGCTTTCTTT. Encoded protein: CASSDTGTEAFF. The chain couples TRBV5-1 to TRBJ1-1; D might be TRBD1 (6 bases). The ends were cut back, 4 bases at V and 8 bases at J, with 12 bases in the middle. CDR3 length: 12 residues. Germline-derived CDR1 and CDR2 are SGHRS and YFSETQ.

The chain is built from TRBV4-3 and TRBJ1-4, with TRBD1 as a possible D gene (6 bases). Germline values: CDR1 LGHNA, CDR2 YSLEER. The V end was cut by 8 bases, the J end by 7 bases, with 20 bases between. The CDR3 extends over 15 amino acids. The CDR3 is CASAPQEGGGEKLFF. The CDR3 nucleotides read TGCGCCAGCGCCCCCCAAGAGGGGGGGGGTGAAAAACTGTTTTTT.

J is TRBJ1-2 and V is TRBV10-3, with TRBD1 matching 9 bases. Per the germline V gene, CDR1 is ENHRY and CDR2 is SYGVKD. The CDR3 runs 15 residues. V was pared by 3 bases and J by 8 bases, with 10 bases of the junction left unmatched. CDR3 residues: CAISDPQDRGLGYTF. In DNA, the CDR3 is TGTGCCATCAGTGACCCCCAGGACAGGGGATTAGGCTACACCTTC.

The rearrangement links TRBV13 to TRBJ1-2, with D possibly matching TRBD1 (5 bases). The V end was cut by 0 bases, the J end by 1 base, with 9 bases between. Per germline, CDR1 PRHDT and CDR2 FYEKMQ (reference sequence). The CDR3 sequence is 15 residues long. CDR3 sequence: CASSLGRDDNYGYTF. The CDR3 bases are TGTGCCAGCAGCTTAGGGCGGGACGATAACTATGGCTACACCTTC.

V is TRBV30 and J is TRBJ2-7; 8 bases match TRBD2. V lost 0 bases to trimming and J lost 2 bases; unmatched junction nucleotides: 3. CDR3 length: 14 residues. Germline lookup yields CDR1 GTSNPN and CDR2 SVGIG (reference sequence). As DNA, the CDR3 is TGTGCCTGGAGTGTACTAGCGGATCCCTACGAGCAGTACTTC. It translates to CAWSVLADPYEQYF.

The chain uses TRBV20-1 and TRBJ1-1, with a weak D call TRBD1 (5 bases). V lost 3 bases, J lost 8 bases, and 10 bases lay in between. The CDR3 sequence is 11 residues long. Germline-derived CDR1 and CDR2 are DFQATT and SNEGSKA (reference sequence). The CDR3 loop reads CSASAGREAFF. The CDR3, as DNA: TGCAGTGCTAGTGCAGGGAGGGAAGCTTTCTTT.

The chain joins TRBV2 to TRBJ2-7; TRBD1 matches 8 bases. Germline CDR1 SNHLY, CDR2 FYNNEI. The CDR3 runs 14 residues. After removal of 3 bases from V and 6 bases from J, the junction contained 7 bases not matched to a gene. DNA for the CDR3: TGTGCCAGCAGTGAGAGGACAGGGAAGCGCGAGCAGTACTTC. Translation gives CASSERTGKREQYF.

The count of this clone is one. The chain uses TRBV5-8 and TRBJ1-4, with 7 bases lining up with TRBD1. Germline loops: CDR1 SGHTS, CDR2 YDEGEE. The CDR3 contains 17 residues. J gave up 0 bases and V 4 bases, and 9 bases lay outside the gene matches. For the CDR3, the DNA is TGTGCCAGCAGCGCCGGACAGGAACCTCCAACTAATGAAAAACTGTTTTTT. Encoded protein: CASSAGQEPPTNEKLFF.

The chain uses TRBV9 and TRBJ2-3; D unclear. The CDR3 covers 14 residues. Trimming took off 3 bases at V and 2 bases at J, with 10 bases between the two ends. CDR1 and CDR2 from the germline V gene are SGDLS and YYNGEE. The CDR3 region has the DNA TGTGCCAGCAGCGGGGGATCCCCCACAGATACGCAGTATTTT. Amino acid sequence: CASSGGSPTDTQYF.

The chain links TRBV29-1 to TRBJ2-7; perhaps TRBD1 as D (6 bases). Germline values: CDR1 SQVTM, CDR2 ANQGSEA. This CDR3 has 12 amino acids. Trimming removed 7 bases at V and 1 base at J, with 11 bases between. The CDR3 region has the DNA TGCAGCGGTGGACAGAATTCCTACGAGCAGTACTTC. Its translation is CSGGQNSYEQYF.

V and J are TRBV30 and TRBJ1-1, with D perhaps TRBD1 (5 bases). CDR1 and CDR2 (germline): GTSNPN, SVGIG (reference sequence). Trimming took off 4 bases at V and 0 bases at J, with 9 bases between the two ends. The length of the CDR3 is 13 residues. The CDR3 sequence: CAWTLDMNTEAFF. The CDR3 DNA follows: TGTGCCTGGACTTTGGACATGAACACTGAAGCTTTCTTT.

This chain joins TRBV27 and TRBJ1-2; D remains unclear. CDR1 MNHEY and CDR2 SMNVEV come from the germline V gene (reference sequence). The CDR3 loop spans 15 amino acids. With 4 bases removed from V and 3 bases from J, the gap between germline ends came to 15 bases. Here the CDR3 reads CASSSSDGAHYGYTF. The CDR3, as DNA: TGTGCCAGCAGTTCGTCCGACGGAGCACACTATGGCTACACCTTC.

The gene calls are TRBV7-9 and TRBJ1-1, with TRBD1 identical over 8 bases. V shed 5 bases and J 3 bases; nucleotides not matched to a gene: 11. CDR3 length: 16 residues. Germline V CDR1 and CDR2: SEHNR, FQNEAQ (reference sequence). CDR3 in amino acids: CASSRIRDRMDTEAFF. The CDR3 bases are TGTGCCAGCAGCCGGATCAGGGACAGGATGGACACTGAAGCTTTCTTT.

The J gene is TRBJ1-6, the V gene TRBV11-2; TRBD1 might be the D (5 bases). The length of the CDR3 is 18 residues. Germline loops: CDR1 SGHAT, CDR2 FQNNGV. V dropped 2 bases and J dropped 0 bases, with 14 bases sitting between them. The CDR3 region is CASSLRQGGSSYNSPLHF. The CDR3 DNA reads TGTGCCAGCAGCTTAAGGCAGGGTGGAAGCTCCTATAATTCACCCCTCCACTTT.

This rearrangement joins TRBV7-9 to TRBJ2-2, with D perhaps TRBD2 (6 bases). The germline V gene encodes CDR1 SEHNR and CDR2 FQNEAQ (reference sequence). The CDR3 is 13 amino acids. The V gene lost 2 bases and the J gene lost 12 bases, with 13 bases spanning the gap. The CDR3, as DNA: TGTGCCAGCAGCTTACCGGGACTCGACAAGCTGTTTTTT. Protein sequence: CASSLPGLDKLFF.

Comments on this clone: A junction end diverges from the germline sequence, so it may reflect a read error. This sequence joins TRBV10-3 and TRBJ2-1, with D perhaps matching TRBD2 (5 bases). This CDR3 has 12 amino acids. CDR1 and CDR2 from the germline V gene are ENHRY and SYGVKD. The CDR3 DNA is TGTGTCATCGGGCTGGGAGTGGATGAGCAGTTCTTC. Encoded protein: CVIGLGVDEQFF.

This clone was observed a handful of times. V is TRBV19 and J is TRBJ1-1; D may be TRBD1 (6 bases). Germline V gene sequence: CDR1 LNHDA, CDR2 SQIVND (reference sequence). V was trimmed by 4 bases and J by 3 bases, leaving 12 bases between them. This CDR3 region has 14 residues. The CDR3 coding sequence is TGTGCCAGTAGTACTCAGGGGTTTCACACTGAAGCTTTCTTT. It codes for CASSTQGFHTEAFF.

V gene TRBV10-1 combines with J gene TRBJ2-2; 9 nucleotides align to TRBD2. The CDR3 runs 17 residues. The junction had 10 bases not matched to a gene; V was cut back by 2 bases and J by 6 bases. CDR1 WNHNN and CDR2 SYGVQD come from the germline V gene (reference sequence). The CDR3 protein is CASSETYQRGAPGELFF. The CDR3 DNA follows: TGCGCCAGCAGTGAGACCTACCAGCGGGGGGCCCCCGGGGAGCTGTTTTTT.

V is TRBV7-9 and J is TRBJ2-7, with D tentatively TRBD2 (5 bases). Germline loops: CDR1 SEHNR, CDR2 FQNEAQ (reference sequence). The V end was cut by 11 bases, the J end by 3 bases, with 14 bases between. The CDR3 extends over 12 amino acids. The DNA for the CDR3 is TGTGCCGTGGGGAGCAGCTTCTACGAGCAGTACTTC. Its translation is CAVGSSFYEQYF.

This chain uses TRBV6-6 with TRBJ1-3; unclear D gene. The CDR3 consists of 15 residues. V was shortened by 6 bases and J by 4 bases, with 16 bases between the two germline ends. Germline V gene data show CDR1 as MNHNY and CDR2 as SVGAGI (reference sequence). For the CDR3, the DNA is TGTGCCAGCAGATCTCGAGAAGCTGGGGGAAACACCATATATTTT. Translating gives CASRSREAGGNTIYF.

The chain's CDR3 is CATKTTHSSSYEQYF. CDR3 coding DNA: TGTGCCACCAAAACGACCCACTCCAGCTCCTACGAGCAGTACTTC. The chain links TRBV19 to TRBJ2-7; D remains unclear. Per germline, CDR1 LNHDA and CDR2 SQIVND (reference sequence). The CDR3 spans 15 residues. Trimming cost V 10 bases and J 0 bases, with 19 bases left between them.

The CDR3 region has the DNA TGTGCCAGCAGTCCACAGGCGCCCGGGTACGAGCAGTACTTC. This gives the protein CASSPQAPGYEQYF. J is TRBJ2-7 and V is TRBV7-9; maybe TRBD1 (5 bases). Germline-derived CDR1 and CDR2 are SEHNR and FQNEAQ (reference sequence). CDR3 length: 14 amino acids. Trimming stripped 6 bases from V and 4 bases from J, with 16 bases between.

This chain joins TRBV4-2 and TRBJ2-7; TRBD1 matches 7 bases. Per germline, CDR1 LGHNA and CDR2 YNFKEQ. V gave up 4 bases and J gave up 5 bases; unmatched junction bases: 11. This CDR3 comprises 15 residues. For the CDR3, the DNA is TGTGCCAGCAGCCCTAAAACGGACAGGAGGCACGAGCAGTACTTC. This codes for CASSPKTDRRHEQYF.

V is TRBV5-6 and J is TRBJ1-1; no clear D. CDR3 length: 14 amino acids. Germline CDR1 reads SGHDT; CDR2 reads YYEEEE. Trimming shortened V by 5 bases and J by 7 bases, and 18 bases separated the two germline ends. CDR3 loop: CASRNEGDYLEAFF. CDR3 sequence (DNA): TGTGCCAGCAGGAATGAGGGAGACTACCTTGAAGCTTTCTTT.

The V and J genes are TRBV5-1 and TRBJ1-1; 7 bases are shared with TRBD1. The J segment lost 1 base and the V segment lost 0 bases, leaving 3 bases of the junction unmatched. The germline CDR1 and CDR2 sequences are SGHRS and YFSETQ. The CDR3 has 15 residues. The CDR3 DNA reads TGCGCCAGCAGCTTGGGACAGGGTACGAACACTGAAGCTTTCTTT. The encoded protein is CASSLGQGTNTEAFF.